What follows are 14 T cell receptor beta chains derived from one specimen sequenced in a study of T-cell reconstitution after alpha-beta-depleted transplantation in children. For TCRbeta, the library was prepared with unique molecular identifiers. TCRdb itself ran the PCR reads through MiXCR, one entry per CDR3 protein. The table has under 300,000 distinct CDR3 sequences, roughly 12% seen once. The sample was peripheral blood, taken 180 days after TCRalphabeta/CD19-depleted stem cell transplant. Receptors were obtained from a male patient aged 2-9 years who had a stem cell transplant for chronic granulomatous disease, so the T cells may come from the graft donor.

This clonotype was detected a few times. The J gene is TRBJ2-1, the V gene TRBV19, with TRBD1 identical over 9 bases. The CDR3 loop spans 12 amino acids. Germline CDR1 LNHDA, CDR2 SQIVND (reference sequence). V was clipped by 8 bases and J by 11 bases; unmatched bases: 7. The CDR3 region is CASSRTGVKQFF. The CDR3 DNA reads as TGTGCCAGTTCCAGGACAGGGGTAAAGCAGTTCTTC.

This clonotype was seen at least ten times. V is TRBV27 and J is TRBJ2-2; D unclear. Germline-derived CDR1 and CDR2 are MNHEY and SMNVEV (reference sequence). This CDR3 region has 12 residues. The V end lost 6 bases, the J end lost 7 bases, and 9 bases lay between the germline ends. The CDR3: CASSRPGGELFF. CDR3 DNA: TGTGCCAGCAGCCGACCGGGCGGGGAGCTGTTTTTT.

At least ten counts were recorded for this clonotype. The CDR3 DNA reads TGCAGTGCTACTTCTAGCGGGGGTACAACGAGCACAGATACGCAGTATTTT. This sequence encodes CSATSSGGTTSTDTQYF. The rearrangement uses TRBV20-1 and TRBJ2-3; TRBD2 aligns across 10 bases. This CDR3 is built from 17 residues. With 4 bases clipped from V and 0 bases from J, the junction kept 10 bases outside the gene matches. The germline CDR1 and CDR2 sequences are DFQATT and SNEGSKA (reference sequence).

The CDR3 sequence is CASSFVGTGSNEQFF. The CDR3 DNA reads TGCGCCAGCAGCTTTGTCGGGACAGGGTCCAATGAGCAGTTCTTC. The V call is TRBV5-1, the J call TRBJ2-1; 9 bases match TRBD1. Germline V gives CDR1 SGHRS, CDR2 YFSETQ. V shed 2 bases, J shed 6 bases, and the junction held 6 bases outside the gene matches. This CDR3 is 15 amino acids long.

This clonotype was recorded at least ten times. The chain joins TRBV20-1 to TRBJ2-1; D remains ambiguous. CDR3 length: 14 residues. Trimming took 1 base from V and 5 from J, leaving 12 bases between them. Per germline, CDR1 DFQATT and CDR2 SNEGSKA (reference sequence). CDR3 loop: CSARGKGKNNEQFF. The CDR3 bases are TGCAGTGCTAGAGGCAAAGGGAAAAACAATGAGCAGTTCTTC.

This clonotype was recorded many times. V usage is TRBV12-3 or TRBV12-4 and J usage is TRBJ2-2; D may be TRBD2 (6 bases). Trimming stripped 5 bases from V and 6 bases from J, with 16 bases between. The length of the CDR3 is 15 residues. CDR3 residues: CASSHFGGSPGELFF. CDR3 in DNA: TGTGCCAGCAGTCACTTTGGAGGGTCCCCCGGGGAGCTGTTTTTT.

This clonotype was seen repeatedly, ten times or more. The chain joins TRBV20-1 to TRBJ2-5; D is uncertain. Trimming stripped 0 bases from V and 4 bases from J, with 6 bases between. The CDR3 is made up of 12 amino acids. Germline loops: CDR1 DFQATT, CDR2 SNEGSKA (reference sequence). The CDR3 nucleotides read TGCAGTGCTAGAGATTCTATAGAGACCCAGTACTTC. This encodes CSARDSIETQYF.

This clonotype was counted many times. The CDR3, as DNA: TGCGCCAGCAGCCAAAAGGGGGACACTGAAGCTTTCTTT. Translation: CASSQKGDTEAFF. V usage is TRBV4-3 and J usage is TRBJ1-1, with D possibly being TRBD1 (6 bases). CDR3 size: 13 residues. From germline, CDR1 is LGHNA and CDR2 YSLEER. Trimming removed 2 bases from V and 3 bases from J, with 7 bases in between.

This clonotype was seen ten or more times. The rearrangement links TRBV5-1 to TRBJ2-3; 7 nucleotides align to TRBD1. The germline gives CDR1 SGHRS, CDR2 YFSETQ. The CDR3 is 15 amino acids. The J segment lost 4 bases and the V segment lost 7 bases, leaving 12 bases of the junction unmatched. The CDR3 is CASQTGTVSPDTQYF. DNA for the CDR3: TGCGCCAGCCAAACCGGGACAGTTAGTCCAGATACGCAGTATTTT.

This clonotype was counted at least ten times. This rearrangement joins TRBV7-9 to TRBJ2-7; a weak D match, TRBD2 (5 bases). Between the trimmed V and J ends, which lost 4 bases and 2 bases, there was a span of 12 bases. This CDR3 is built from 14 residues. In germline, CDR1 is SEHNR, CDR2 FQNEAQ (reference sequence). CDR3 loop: CASSSRRGPYEQYF. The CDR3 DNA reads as TGTGCCAGCAGCTCCCGCAGAGGGCCCTACGAGCAGTACTTC.

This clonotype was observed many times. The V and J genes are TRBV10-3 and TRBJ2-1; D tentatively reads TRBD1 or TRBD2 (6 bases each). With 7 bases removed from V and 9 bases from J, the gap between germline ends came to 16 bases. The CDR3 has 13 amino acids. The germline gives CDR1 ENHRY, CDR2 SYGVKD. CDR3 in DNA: TGTGCCATCAAAGGCGTGGGGGGCACTGAGCAGTTCTTC. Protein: CAIKGVGGTEQFF.

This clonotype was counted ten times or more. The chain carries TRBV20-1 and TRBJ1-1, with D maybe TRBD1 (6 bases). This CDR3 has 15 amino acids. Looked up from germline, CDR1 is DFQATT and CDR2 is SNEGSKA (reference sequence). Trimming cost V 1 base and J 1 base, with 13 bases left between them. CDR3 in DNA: TGCAGTGCTAGAGTGTTTGAGACAGGGAACACTGAAGCTTTCTTT. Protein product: CSARVFETGNTEAFF.

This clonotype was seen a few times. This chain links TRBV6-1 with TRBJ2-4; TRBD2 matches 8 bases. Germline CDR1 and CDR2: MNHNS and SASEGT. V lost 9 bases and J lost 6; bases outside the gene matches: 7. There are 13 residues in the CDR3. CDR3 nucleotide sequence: TGTGCCAGTCGAGGCGGGAGGCGAAACATTCAGTACTTC. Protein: CASRGGRRNIQYF.

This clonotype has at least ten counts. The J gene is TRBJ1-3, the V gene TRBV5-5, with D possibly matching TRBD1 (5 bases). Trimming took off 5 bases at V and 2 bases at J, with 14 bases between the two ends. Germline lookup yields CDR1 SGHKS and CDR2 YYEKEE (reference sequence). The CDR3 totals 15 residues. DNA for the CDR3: TGTGCCAGCAGTGGATTGGTCAGGGCTGGAAACACCATATATTTT. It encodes CASSGLVRAGNTIYF.